These T cell receptor beta chains were read from a single sample in a study of T cells in Graves' hyperthyroidism and ophthalmopathy. TCRdb redid the calling of the multiplex PCR reads with MiXCR, one entry per CDR3 protein. The top ten hold roughly 8.3% of the sample, which has around 350,000 distinct CDR3 sequences, over 10% seen once. The material sequenced was blood. These TCRs come from a woman aged 18-35 years with Graves' hyperthyroidism. Each CDR3 is given with its conserved first and last residue. Each record gives: V gene, clone size, J gene, D gene, CDR3 DNA, CDR3 protein. D genes are given only for firm matches. Clone size is given for some rows only: seen once, a few or many times, or a class if the clone is expanded.

V: TRBV6-1; size: few; J: TRBJ1-5; D: NA; DNA: TGTGCCAGCAGCCGAGGGATGCAGCCCCAGCATTTT; CDR3: CASSRGMQPQHF
V: TRBV7-3; size: NA; J: TRBJ2-6; D: NA; DNA: TGTGCCAGCAGCTTGGCAGGAACTCTAAGCTCTGGGGCCAACGTCCTGACTTTC; CDR3: CASSLAGTLSSGANVLTF
V: TRBV3-1; size: many; J: TRBJ2-6; D: TRBD2; DNA: TGTGCCAGCAGCCAAGTTAGCGGGGGGGCCACAGGGGCCAACGTCCTGACTTTC; CDR3: CASSQVSGGATGANVLTF
V: TRBV12-3/TRBV12-4; size: many; J: TRBJ1-3; D: NA; DNA: TGTGCCAGCAGTCGAGAGATGGGAAACACCATATATTTT; CDR3: CASSREMGNTIYF
V: TRBV6-1; size: many; J: TRBJ2-5; D: NA; DNA: TGTGCCAGCAGTGATTATAGTTTCAGGGCAGGGCAAGAGACCCAGTACTTC; CDR3: CASSDYSFRAGQETQYF
V: TRBV3-1; size: many; J: TRBJ2-1; D: NA; DNA: TGTGCCAGCAGCCACAGGGTAGCGGAGCAGTTCTTC; CDR3: CASSHRVAEQFF
V: TRBV2; size: many; J: TRBJ2-7; D: NA; DNA: TGTGCCAGCAGTGAGGAGGGGCCCACGGAGCAGTACTTC; CDR3: CASSEEGPTEQYF
V: TRBV25-1; size: few; J: TRBJ2-5; D: NA; DNA: TGTGCCAGCAGTGGGCAAGGAGCAGGGGGGGCCCAGTACTTC; CDR3: CASSGQGAGGAQYF
V: TRBV27; size: NA; J: TRBJ2-5; D: TRBD1; DNA: TGTGCCAGCAGTTTATCGGGGACAGGGTCGGAAGAGACCCAGTACTTC; CDR3: CASSLSGTGSEETQYF
V: TRBV18; size: many; J: TRBJ1-1; D: NA; DNA: TGTGCCAGCTCACCTACCAGGGAGGTGACTGAAGCTTTCTTT; CDR3: CASSPTREVTEAFF
V: TRBV2; size: many; J: TRBJ1-5; D: NA; DNA: TGTGCCAGCAGCTGGACCAATAGCAATCAGCCCCAGCATTTT; CDR3: CASSWTNSNQPQHF
V: TRBV3-1; size: NA; J: TRBJ2-1; D: TRBD2; DNA: TGTGCCAGCACCTCAGCGGGGGGTGAGCAGTTCTTC; CDR3: CASTSAGGEQFF
V: TRBV25-1; size: few; J: TRBJ2-7; D: NA; DNA: TGTGCCAGCAGTGATGGTAGGGGACCCTACGAGCAGTACTTC; CDR3: CASSDGRGPYEQYF
V: TRBV7-2; size: many; J: TRBJ1-1; D: NA; DNA: TGTGCCAGCAGCTTAAGGTCGAATTGGAACACTGAAGCTTTCTTT; CDR3: CASSLRSNWNTEAFF
V: TRBV7-2; size: many; J: TRBJ2-3; D: TRBD2; DNA: TGTGCCAGCAGCTTAGTCACGGGGGGAATAACAGATACGCAGTATTTT; CDR3: CASSLVTGGITDTQYF
V: TRBV12-3/TRBV12-4; size: few; J: TRBJ1-4; D: NA; DNA: TGTGCCAGCAGCTCCTACGCACTTAATGAAAAACTGTTTTTT; CDR3: CASSSYALNEKLFF
V: TRBV12-3/TRBV12-4; size: many; J: TRBJ2-3; D: NA; DNA: TGTGCCAGCAGCCCCGAGGGGAGAGATACGCAGTATTTT; CDR3: CASSPEGRDTQYF
V: TRBV28; size: NA; J: TRBJ2-6; D: NA; DNA: TGTGCCAGCAGTTTTTTAGGGGTGAGGGCCAACGTCCTGACTTTC; CDR3: CASSFLGVRANVLTF
V: TRBV18; size: many; J: TRBJ1-1; D: NA; DNA: TGTGCCAGCTCACCTCGGCCGAACACTGAAGCTTTCTTT; CDR3: CASSPRPNTEAFF
V: TRBV5-5; size: many; J: TRBJ2-6; D: NA; DNA: TGTGCCAGCAGCTTGGGGGGGAGCTCTGGGGCCAACGTCCTGACTTTC; CDR3: CASSLGGSSGANVLTF
V: TRBV12-3/TRBV12-4; size: many; J: TRBJ2-3; D: TRBD1; DNA: TGTGCCAGCAGTCCCTTCTATGGGGACAGGGGGCATGCAGATACGCAGTATTTT; CDR3: CASSPFYGDRGHADTQYF
V: TRBV28; size: few; J: TRBJ1-5; D: NA; DNA: TGTGCCAGCAGTTTGGAGGACACTATCCCATATCAGCCCCAGCATTTT; CDR3: CASSLEDTIPYQPQHF
V: TRBV18; size: many; J: TRBJ1-2; D: NA; DNA: TGTGCCAGCTCACAGACACGTACTAACTATGGCTACACCTTC; CDR3: CASSQTRTNYGYTF
V: TRBV6-2/TRBV6-3; size: many; J: TRBJ2-1; D: TRBD2; DNA: TGTGCCAGCAGTACGAGACTAGCGGGGTACAATGAGCAGTTCTTC; CDR3: CASSTRLAGYNEQFF
V: TRBV20-1; size: few; J: TRBJ1-2; D: NA; DNA: TGCAGTGCTAGAGGCGACTATGGCTACACCTTC; CDR3: CSARGDYGYTF
V: TRBV6-1; size: few; J: TRBJ2-7; D: TRBD1; DNA: TGTGCCAGCAATCGGGACAGCTACGAGCAGTACTTC; CDR3: CASNRDSYEQYF
V: TRBV27; size: NA; J: TRBJ2-3; D: TRBD2; DNA: TGTGCCAGCAGAGGACTAGCGGGAGGATTAGGAGATACGCAGTATTTT; CDR3: CASRGLAGGLGDTQYF
V: TRBV6-1; size: many; J: TRBJ2-1; D: TRBD2; DNA: TGTGCCAGCAGTGAGGTAGCGGGGGCCCTAGGGGATGAGCAGTTCTTC; CDR3: CASSEVAGALGDEQFF
V: TRBV28; size: many; J: TRBJ2-3; D: NA; DNA: TGTGCCAGCAGCCGTCCCAGGGGATCTGGGGCAGATACGCAGTATTTT; CDR3: CASSRPRGSGADTQYF